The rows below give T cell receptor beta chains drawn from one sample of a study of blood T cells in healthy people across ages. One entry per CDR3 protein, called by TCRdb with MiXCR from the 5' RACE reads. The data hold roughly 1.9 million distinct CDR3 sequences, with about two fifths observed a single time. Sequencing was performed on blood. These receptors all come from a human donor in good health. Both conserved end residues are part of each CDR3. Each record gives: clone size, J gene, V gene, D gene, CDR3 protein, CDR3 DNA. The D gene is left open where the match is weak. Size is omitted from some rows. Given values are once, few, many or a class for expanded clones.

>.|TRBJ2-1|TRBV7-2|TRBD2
CASSPQLAGVNNEQFF
TGTGCCAGCAGCCCCCAACTAGCGGGAGTAAACAATGAGCAGTTCTTC
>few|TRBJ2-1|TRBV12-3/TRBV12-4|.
CASTQRTLLVGETQFF
TGTGCCAGCACCCAGCGAACCTTACTAGTTGGCGAGACCCAGTTCTTC
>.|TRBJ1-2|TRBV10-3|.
CAISESRRDFYGYTF
TGTGCCATCAGTGAGTCGAGAAGGGATTTCTATGGCTACACCTTC
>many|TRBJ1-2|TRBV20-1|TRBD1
CSADPGTGGVGYTF
TGCAGTGCTGACCCCGGGACAGGGGGCGTTGGCTACACCTTC
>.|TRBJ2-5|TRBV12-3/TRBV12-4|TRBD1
CASKGTEGGETQYF
TGTGCCAGTAAAGGGACAGAGGGCGGAGAGACCCAGTACTTC
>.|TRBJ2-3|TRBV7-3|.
CASSLRDTTDTQYF
TGTGCCAGCAGCTTAAGGGACACAACAGATACGCAGTATTTT
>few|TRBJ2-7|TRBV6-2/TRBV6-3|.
CAISDRSYEQYF
TGTGCCATTTCGGACAGATCCTACGAGCAGTACTTC
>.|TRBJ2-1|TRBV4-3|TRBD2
CASSPEGTSGANEQFF
TGCGCCAGCAGCCCGGAAGGGACTAGCGGGGCAAATGAGCAGTTCTTC
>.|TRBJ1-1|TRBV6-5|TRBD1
CASSHRDRAPNTEAFF
TGTGCCAGCAGTCATCGGGACAGGGCGCCGAACACTGAAGCTTTCTTT
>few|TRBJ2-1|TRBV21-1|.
CASSKVLAGLTHNEQFF
TGTGCCAGCAGCAAAGTTCTAGCGGGCCTTACGCACAATGAGCAGTTCTTC
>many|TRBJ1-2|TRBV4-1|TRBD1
CASSPDGRGRVYGYTF
TGCGCCAGCAGCCCCGACGGGAGGGGGCGCGTCTATGGCTACACCTTC
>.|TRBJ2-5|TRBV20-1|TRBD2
CSARPISGGARETQYF
TGCAGTGCTAGGCCAATTAGCGGGGGGGCTCGAGAGACCCAGTACTTC
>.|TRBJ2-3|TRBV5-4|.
CAGSLGSSASTDTQYF
TGTGCCGGCAGCTTGGGTAGTAGCGCTAGCACAGATACGCAGTATTTT
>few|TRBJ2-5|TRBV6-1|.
CASSAYSGETQYF
TGTGCCAGCAGTGCCTACTCAGGGGAGACCCAGTACTTC
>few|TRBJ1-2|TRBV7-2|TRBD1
CASSPLVGQPLEGYTF
TGTGCCAGCAGCCCACTGGTGGGACAGCCCCTGGAGGGCTACACCTTC
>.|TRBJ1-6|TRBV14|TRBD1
CASQGQLNSPLHF
TGTGCCAGCCAGGGACAGCTAAATTCACCCCTCCACTTT
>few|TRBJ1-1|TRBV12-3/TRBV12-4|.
CASSWVGRRTEAFF
TGTGCCAGCAGTTGGGTAGGGAGGCGGACTGAAGCTTTCTTT
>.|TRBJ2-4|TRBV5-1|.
CASSGLLGKKNIQYF
TGCGCCAGCAGCGGCTTATTGGGGAAGAAAAACATTCAGTACTTC
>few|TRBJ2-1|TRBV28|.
CASSLRILGGPPYNEQFF
TGTGCCAGCAGTTTACGCATACTCGGGGGGCCCCCCTACAATGAGCAGTTCTTC
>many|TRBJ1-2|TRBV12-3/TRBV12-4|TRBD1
CASSKGTGQFGYTF
TGTGCCAGCAGTAAAGGAACGGGACAGTTTGGCTACACCTTC
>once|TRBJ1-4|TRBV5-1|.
CASSQSSNEKLFF
TGCGCCAGCAGCCAGAGCTCAAATGAAAAACTGTTTTTT
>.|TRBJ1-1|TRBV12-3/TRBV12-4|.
CASSLEPGLTEAFF
TGTGCCAGCAGTTTAGAGCCGGGGCTGACTGAAGCTTTCTTT
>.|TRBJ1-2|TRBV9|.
CASSVDGRADYGYTF
TGTGCCAGCAGCGTAGATGGCAGAGCAGACTATGGCTACACCTTC
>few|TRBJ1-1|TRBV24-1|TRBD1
CATAGQGTEAFF
TGTGCCACCGCGGGACAGGGGACTGAAGCTTTCTTT
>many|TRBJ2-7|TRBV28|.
CASKGSSYEQYF
TGTGCCAGCAAGGGTAGCTCCTACGAGCAGTACTTC
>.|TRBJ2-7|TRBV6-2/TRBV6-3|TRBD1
CASTDRVGEQYF
TGTGCCAGCACGGACAGGGTGGGCGAGCAGTACTTC
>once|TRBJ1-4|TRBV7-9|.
CASSQQTGYGEKLFF
TGTGCCAGCAGCCAACAAACAGGGTATGGCGAAAAACTGTTTTTT
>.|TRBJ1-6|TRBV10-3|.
CATRLEMSSYNSPLHF
TGTGCCACCCGGTTGGAGATGAGCTCCTATAATTCACCCCTCCACTTT